The entry below gives a single T cell receptor beta chain sequence along with its context. One end of the junction is discordant with germline, which a read error may explain. Unsorted libraries were prepared from 2 million PBMCs held at -80 C. The sample is drawn from a study of neurological immune-mediated disorders. 5'RACE generated cDNA with 10-nucleotide random UMIs. TCRdb fed the 5' RACE reads into MiXCR, producing one record per CDR3 protein. The sample lists about 59,000 distinct CDR3 sequences; 12% were seen once. The TCR originated in a woman aged 60-70 years with HTLV-1-associated myelopathy (HAM/TSP). The sample was PBMCs.

The CDR3 loop reads CSARPLGEKRTDTQYF. The CDR3 DNA is TGCAGTGCTAGACCCCTTGGGGAGAAGCGCACTGATACGCAGTATTTT. The chain employs TRBV20-1 and TRBJ2-3, with D maybe TRBD2 (5 bases). Germline V gene data show CDR1 as DFQATT and CDR2 as SNEGSKA (reference sequence). The CDR3 covers 16 residues.